What follows describes a single TCR beta chain. Its antigen is as yet unknown. The source of the sample is a study of cytomegalovirus exposure and HLA in healthy donors. Study context: The same platform was used for the 100 to 150 validation repertoires and the 650 to 800 first-cohort repertoires, a later analysis reported. Findings and caveats of the study: It was found in a later analysis that first-cohort TCR clusters tended to co-occur in the 90 to 150 validation repertoires. Most TCR sequences were rare, but some public TCRs occurred in many donors. A list of 150 to 200 TCR beta chains associated with cytomegalovirus was given.

Method: immunoSEQ multiplex PCR; TCRdb's copy keeps in-frame clones and lacks some. The sample yields some 90,000 clones, 95% to 97% seen once. The CDR3 is 15 residues long. Germline trimming cut 1 base from V and 3 bases from J; bases unmatched to any gene: 2. CDR1 is MGHRA and CDR2 is YSYEKL in the germline V gene. Sequencing was performed on PBMCs. The V and J genes are TRBV4-1 and TRBJ1-1; TRBD1 aligns across 10 bases. The receptor comes from a man in his late teens or twenties in good health and CMV-seronegative. For the CDR3, the DNA is TGCGCCAGCAGCCAAGTAGGACAGGGGGACACTGAAGCTTTCTTT. Translating gives CASSQVGQGDTEAFF.